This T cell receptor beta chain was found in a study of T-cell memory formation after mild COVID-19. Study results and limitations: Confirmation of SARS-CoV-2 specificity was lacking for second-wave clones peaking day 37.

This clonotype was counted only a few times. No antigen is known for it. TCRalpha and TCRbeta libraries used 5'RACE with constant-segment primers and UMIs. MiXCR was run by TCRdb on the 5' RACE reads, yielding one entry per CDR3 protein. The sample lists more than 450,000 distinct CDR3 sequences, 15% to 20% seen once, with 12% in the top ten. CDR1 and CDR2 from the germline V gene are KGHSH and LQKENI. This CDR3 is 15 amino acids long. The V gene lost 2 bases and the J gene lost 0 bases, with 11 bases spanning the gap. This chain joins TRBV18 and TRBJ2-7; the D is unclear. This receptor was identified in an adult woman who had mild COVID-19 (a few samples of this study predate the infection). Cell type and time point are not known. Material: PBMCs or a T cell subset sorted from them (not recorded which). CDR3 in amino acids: CASSPGAVSSYEQYF. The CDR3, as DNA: TGTGCCAGCTCACCAGGCGCGGTCTCCTCCTACGAGCAGTACTTC. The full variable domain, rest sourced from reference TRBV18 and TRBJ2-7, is NAGVMQNPRHLVRRRGQEARLRCSPMKGHSHVYWYRQLPEEGLKFMVYLQKENIIDESGMPKERFSAEFPKEGPSILRIQQVVRGDSAAYFCASSPGAVSSYEQYFGPGTRLTVT.